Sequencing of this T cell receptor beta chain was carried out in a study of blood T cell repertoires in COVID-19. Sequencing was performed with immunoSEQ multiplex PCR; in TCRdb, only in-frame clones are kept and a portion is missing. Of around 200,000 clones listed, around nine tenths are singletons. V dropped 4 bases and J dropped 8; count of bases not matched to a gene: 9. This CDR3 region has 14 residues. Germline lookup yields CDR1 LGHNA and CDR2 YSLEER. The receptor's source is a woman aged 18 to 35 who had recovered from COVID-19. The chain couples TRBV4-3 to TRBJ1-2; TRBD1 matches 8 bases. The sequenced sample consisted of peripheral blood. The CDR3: CASSPDRGVNGYTF. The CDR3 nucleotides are TGCGCCAGCAGCCCAGACAGGGGCGTTAACGGCTACACCTTC.